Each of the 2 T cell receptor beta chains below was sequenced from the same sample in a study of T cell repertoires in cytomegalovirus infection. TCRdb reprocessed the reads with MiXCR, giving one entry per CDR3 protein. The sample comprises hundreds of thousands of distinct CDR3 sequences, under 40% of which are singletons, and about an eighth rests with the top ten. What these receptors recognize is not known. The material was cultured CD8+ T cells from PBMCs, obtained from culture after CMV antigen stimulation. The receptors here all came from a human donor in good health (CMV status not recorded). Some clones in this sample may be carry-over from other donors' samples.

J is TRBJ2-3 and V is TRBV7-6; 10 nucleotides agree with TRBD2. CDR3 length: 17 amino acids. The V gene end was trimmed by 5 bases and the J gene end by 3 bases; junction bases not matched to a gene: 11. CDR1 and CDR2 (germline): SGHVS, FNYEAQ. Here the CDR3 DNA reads TGTGCCAGCAGCCCCCGAGCGGGGGGGCCCTCTACAGATACGCAGTATTTT. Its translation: CASSPRAGGPSTDTQYF. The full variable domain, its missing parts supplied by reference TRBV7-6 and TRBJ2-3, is GAGVSQSPRYKVTKRGQDVALRCDPISGHVSLYWYRQALGQGPEFLTYFNYEAQQDKSGLPNDRFSAERPEGSISTLTIQRTEQRDSAMYRCASSPRAGGPSTDTQYFGPGTRLTVL.

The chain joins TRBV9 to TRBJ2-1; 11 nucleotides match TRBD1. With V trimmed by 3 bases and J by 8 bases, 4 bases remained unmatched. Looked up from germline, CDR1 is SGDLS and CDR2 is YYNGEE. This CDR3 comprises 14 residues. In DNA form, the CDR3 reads TGTGCCAGCAGCGAGGGACAGGGGGGGTATGAGCAGTTCTTC. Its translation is CASSEGQGGYEQFF. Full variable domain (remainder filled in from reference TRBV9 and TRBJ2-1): DSGVTQTPKHLITATGQRVTLRCSPRSGDLSVYWYQQSLDQGLQFLIQYYNGEERAKGNILERFSAQQFPDLHSELNLSSLELGDSALYFCASSEGQGGYEQFFGPGTRLTVL.